The rows below give T cell receptor beta chains drawn from one sample of a study of cytomegalovirus exposure and HLA in healthy donors. Clones were read by immunoSEQ multiplex PCR, and TCRdb kept only the in-frame ones, dropping some. The table shows around 190,000 clones, with around 77% occurring only once. The sequencing sample was made of PBMCs. These TCRs come from a woman in her thirties in good health and CMV-seronegative. CDR3s leave out the opening cysteine and the closing phenylalanine or tryptophan. The order of the fields is clone size, V gene, CDR3 length, J gene, CDR3 protein. Clone size is shown for a subset of rows, as once, few, many or a class of expanded clone.

-	TRBV7-8	12	TRBJ2-3	ASSSVAGTDTQY
-	TRBV5-1	11	TRBJ2-5	ASSLGTEETQY
-	TRBV27	13	TRBJ1-2	ASSLSADRRYGYT
-	TRBV5-4	12	TRBJ1-6	ASSLIGGDSPLH
-	TRBV5-1	11	TRBJ2-7	ASRGQNSYEQY
-	TRBV5-1	12	TRBJ2-7	ASSLGVGRNEQY
-	TRBV28	14	TRBJ1-3	ASSFHGQASGNTIY
-	TRBV30	11	TRBJ2-5	AWSLGGGDTQY
-	TRBV27	12	TRBJ2-2	ASSFRLESGELF
once	TRBV5-1	13	TRBJ2-1	ASSLIAGAYNEQF
-	TRBV5-1	13	TRBJ2-7	ASSYGTSDSYEQY
-	TRBV7-9	13	TRBJ1-1	ASSNRDRGYTEAF
few	TRBV30	12	TRBJ1-5	AWGKETVNQPQH
few	TRBV6-4	12	TRBJ2-2	ASTPSPGTGELF
-	TRBV7-6	12	TRBJ1-1	ASSNPGTGCGAF
-	TRBV7-9	9	TRBJ2-3	ASSLEGLAY
-	TRBV4-2	15	TRBJ2-7	ASSPRTGGADMYEQY
-	TRBV11-1	10	TRBJ2-2	ASSLNTGELF
-	TRBV5-4	16	TRBJ2-7	ASSLDRTTSGSRHEQY
-	TRBV2	14	TRBJ1-5	ASSTPVEGATEPQH
-	TRBV7-3	12	TRBJ2-1	ASSYQTGSHEQF
-	TRBV2	10	TRBJ1-4	ASREQREKLF